Given below is one T cell receptor beta chain in context. Its antigen is currently unknown. This specimen belongs to a study of early T cells in non-severe SARS-CoV-2 infection. About the research overall: Whole-blood bulk RNA, unsorted, was sequenced, and chains were unpaired. Study-wide results and limits: Matches to VDJdb favored anti-spike CD8 responses and missed private and CD4 specificities.

Germline V CDR1 and CDR2: SGHVS, FQNEAQ. The V and J ends lost 6 bases and 0 bases, in that order; junction bases with no gene match: 9. The length of the CDR3 is 19 residues. Via MiXCR, TCRdb re-called the 5' RACE reads, giving one row per CDR3 protein. The data show some 29,000 distinct CDR3 sequences, with 4.5% seen just once and 5.5% to 7% held by the top ten. This sequence joins TRBV7-8 and TRBJ2-1; 15 bases map to TRBD2. The TCR originated in an adult who was a healthcare worker with PCR-confirmed SARS-CoV-2 infection or an uninfected control (not recorded which). Sequencing was performed on whole blood. CDR3 bases: TGTGCCAGCAGAAAGGGGGGACTAGCGGGAGGATCCTCCTACAATGAGCAGTTCTTC. Amino acid sequence: CASRKGGLAGGSSYNEQFF.